Listed here are 26 T cell receptor beta chains from one sample, sequenced in a study of shared clonotypes between healthy human individuals. The table came from immunoSEQ multiplex PCR; TCRdb's copy has only in-frame clones and leaves some out. Among around 600,000 clones listed, roughly 98% were seen once. The naive CD8 subset, CD45RO-negative cells positively selected for CCR7, excluded terminally differentiated effector memory CD45RA+ cells. Sequencing input: naive CD8+ T cells sorted from blood. These receptors all stem from a man younger than 45 in good health.

V gene TRBV7-6 combines with J gene TRBJ2-1; no firm D call. CDR3 length equals 13 residues. V was trimmed by 5 bases and J by 1 base, leaving 6 bases between them. Germline-derived CDR1 and CDR2 are SGHVS and FNYEAQ. CDR3 sequence: CASSLSSYNEQFF. The CDR3 DNA sequence: TGTGCCAGCAGCCTGAGTTCCTACAATGAGCAGTTCTTC. The whole variable domain, remainder taken from reference TRBV7-6 and TRBJ2-1, is GAGVSQSPRYKVTKRGQDVALRCDPISGHVSLYWYRQALGQGPEFLTYFNYEAQQDKSGLPNDRFSAERPEGSISTLTIQRTEQRDSAMYRCASSLSSYNEQFFGPGTRLTVL.

This clone showed up just once. V usage is TRBV27 and J usage is TRBJ2-7; D call uncertain. Germline-derived CDR1 and CDR2 are MNHEY and SMNVEV (reference sequence). This CDR3 contains 15 residues. The V end lost 7 bases, the J end lost 2 bases, and 18 bases lay between the germline ends. The CDR3 protein is CASKPRPDLPYEQYF. Here the CDR3 DNA reads TGTGCCAGCAAACCCCGTCCCGATCTCCCCTACGAGCAGTACTTC.

This clone was picked up one time. The chain combines TRBV9 with TRBJ2-1; weak D call: TRBD1 (5 bases). CDR3 length: 14 amino acids. CDR1 and CDR2 (germline): SGDLS, YYNGEE. The V end lost 4 bases, the J end lost 8 bases, and 16 bases lay between the germline ends. DNA of the CDR3: TGTGCCAGCAGCCCCAGCAGGGCAGTCGATGAGCAGTTCTTC. Translated, it gives CASSPSRAVDEQFF.

The rearrangement links TRBV9 to TRBJ2-3, with D perhaps matching TRBD1 (5 bases). Looked up from germline, CDR1 is SGDLS and CDR2 is YYNGEE. Trimming removed 4 bases from V and 0 bases from J, with 12 bases in between. The CDR3 sequence is 15 residues long. The CDR3 bases are TGTGCCAGCAGCCTCAAGGCAGGGAGCACAGATACGCAGTATTTT. Encoded protein: CASSLKAGSTDTQYF.

V and J are TRBV15 and TRBJ2-7; D is perhaps TRBD2 (6 bases). Trimming shortened V by 5 bases and J by 0 bases, and 20 bases separated the two germline ends. The CDR3 has 17 residues. Germline-derived CDR1 and CDR2 are LNHNV and YYDKDF (reference sequence). Here the CDR3 reads CATSGPSTSPISYEQYF. CDR3 coding DNA: TGTGCCACCAGCGGCCCCAGCACTAGCCCCATCTCCTACGAGCAGTACTTC.

The J gene is TRBJ1-2, the V gene TRBV9, with 11 bases matching TRBD1. This CDR3 is built from 15 residues. Germline lookup yields CDR1 SGDLS and CDR2 YYNGEE. V was clipped by 3 bases and J by 4 bases; unmatched bases: 5. CDR3 region: CASSGGQGATYGYTF. CDR3 nucleotides: TGTGCCAGCAGCGGAGGACAGGGGGCTACCTATGGCTACACCTTC.

V gene TRBV5-1 combines with J gene TRBJ2-7; D remains ambiguous. Germline V gene data show CDR1 as SGHRS and CDR2 as YFSETQ. Trimming removed 4 bases at V and 6 bases at J, with 14 bases between. The CDR3 has 13 amino acids. The CDR3 region is CASSGVVSREQYF. The CDR3 coding sequence is TGCGCCAGCAGCGGAGTAGTGAGTCGCGAGCAGTACTTC.

The V and J genes are TRBV7-9 and TRBJ2-7; D gene unclear. This CDR3 is 12 amino acids long. Germline V gene sequence: CDR1 SEHNR, CDR2 FQNEAQ (reference sequence). V was pared by 4 bases and J by 3 bases, with 7 bases between. Here the CDR3 reads CASSSDFYEQYF. The CDR3 nucleotides are TGTGCCAGCAGCTCAGACTTCTACGAGCAGTACTTC.

The CDR3 nucleotides read TGCGCCAGCAGCCAAGCCTACAATGAGCAGTTCTTC. It yields the protein CASSQAYNEQFF. The V call is TRBV4-1, the J call TRBJ2-1; D gene unclear. The ends were cut back, 1 base at V and 2 bases at J, with 0 bases in the middle. The CDR3 runs 12 residues. Germline-derived CDR1 and CDR2 are MGHRA and YSYEKL.

The chain joins TRBV13 to TRBJ2-2; no definite D call. V gave up 0 bases and J gave up 4 bases, with 9 bases separating them. Germline CDR1 and CDR2: PRHDT and FYEKMQ (reference sequence). The CDR3 extends over 15 amino acids. CDR3 loop: CASSLGPALTGELFF. DNA for the CDR3: TGTGCCAGCAGCTTAGGGCCAGCGCTCACCGGGGAGCTGTTTTTT.

The chain recombines TRBV27 with TRBJ1-2; D might be TRBD1 (5 bases). The germline gives CDR1 MNHEY, CDR2 SMNVEV (reference sequence). The CDR3 runs 14 residues. V lost 0 bases and J lost 4, with 9 bases in between. The CDR3: CASSLSGGSYGYTF. CDR3 nucleotide sequence: TGTGCCAGCAGTTTATCGGGGGGGAGCTATGGCTACACCTTC.

This chain connects TRBV4-1 to TRBJ2-7; TRBD1 aligns across 8 bases. The CDR3 spans 14 residues. Germline V gives CDR1 MGHRA, CDR2 YSYEKL. J was trimmed by 2 bases and V by 5 bases; bases with no gene match: 5. The CDR3 reads CASSIRTGPYEQYF. The CDR3 DNA reads as TGCGCCAGCAGCATACGGACAGGGCCCTACGAGCAGTACTTC.

The chain has TRBV5-1 and TRBJ2-1, with D tentatively TRBD2 (6 bases). V was clipped by 0 bases and J by 6 bases, with 13 bases between them. Germline V gene lookup returns CDR1 SGHRS and CDR2 YFSETQ. This CDR3 contains 15 residues. As DNA, the CDR3 is TGCGCCAGCAGCTTGGCGTTAGCGGTTGTCAATGAGCAGTTCTTC. Amino acid sequence: CASSLALAVVNEQFF.

The chain employs TRBV4-1 and TRBJ2-7, with TRBD1 identical over 7 bases. The germline gives CDR1 MGHRA, CDR2 YSYEKL. This CDR3 has 16 amino acids. Losses at the gene ends were 1 base for V and 1 base for J; bases not matched to a gene: 7. The CDR3: CASSQVSTGASYEQYF. The CDR3 DNA reads as TGCGCCAGCAGCCAAGTGTCTACAGGGGCATCCTACGAGCAGTACTTC.

This clone was counted once. The V gene is TRBV27, the J gene TRBJ2-5, with D possibly TRBD1 on 6 matching bases. The V gene lost 5 bases and the J gene lost 7 bases, with 17 bases spanning the gap. This CDR3 region has 14 residues. Germline V gene lookup returns CDR1 MNHEY and CDR2 SMNVEV (reference sequence). CDR3 in DNA: TGTGCCAGCAGTCTTGGACAGCAGCGGACGACCCAGTACTTC. Encoded protein: CASSLGQQRTTQYF.

CDR3 amino acids: CASGLVLLGGGRPYNEQFF. In DNA, the CDR3 is TGTGCTAGTGGTTTGGTACTCTTAGGGGGCGGGAGACCCTACAATGAGCAGTTCTTC. The chain carries TRBV12-5 and TRBJ2-1, with D perhaps given as TRBD1 or TRBD2 (7 bases each). Germline CDR1 reads LGHNT; CDR2 reads FRNRAP. Trimming cost V 0 bases and J 2 bases, with 20 bases left between them. This CDR3 is built from 19 residues.

The CDR3 here is CASSLTGPGYEQYF. The CDR3 bases are TGTGCCAGCAGTTTAACGGGGCCGGGTTACGAGCAGTACTTC. The chain links TRBV27 to TRBJ2-7; D tentatively fits TRBD1 or TRBD2 (5 bases each). Deletions cut 2 bases from V and 4 bases from J, with 12 bases between. Germline CDR1 is MNHEY and CDR2 is SMNVEV (reference sequence). There are 14 residues in the CDR3.

In DNA form, the CDR3 reads TGTGCCAGCAGCTTGCTTTACGGGATCAATGAGCAGTTCTTC. This encodes CASSLLYGINEQFF. This rearrangement joins TRBV11-2 to TRBJ2-1, with a possible D match to TRBD2 (5 bases). The CDR3 length is 14 residues. The V end was cut by 3 bases, the J end by 6 bases, with 12 bases between. CDR1 is SGHAT and CDR2 is FQNNGV in the germline V gene.

V usage is TRBV2 and J usage is TRBJ2-7; D gene uncertain. In germline, CDR1 is SNHLY, CDR2 FYNNEI. The V and J ends lost 3 bases and 12 bases respectively, with 15 bases between them. The CDR3 spans 12 residues. CDR3 sequence: CASSDGWAGGYF. CDR3 DNA sequence: TGTGCCAGCAGTGATGGTTGGGCTGGTGGGTACTTC.

This chain links TRBV7-2 with TRBJ2-2; perhaps TRBD2 as D (5 bases). From germline, CDR1 is SGHTA and CDR2 FQGNSA. V lost 4 bases, J lost 5 bases, and 8 bases lay in between. The CDR3 has 13 amino acids. The CDR3 bases are TGTGCCAGCAGCTGGACGGGGACCGGGGAGCTGTTTTTT. Translating it yields CASSWTGTGELFF.

The chain has TRBV5-5 and TRBJ1-2, with D possibly TRBD1 on 5 matching bases. There are 13 residues in the CDR3. Trimming left V 5 bases short and J 6 bases short, with 14 bases between. Germline loops: CDR1 SGHKS, CDR2 YYEKEE (reference sequence). This CDR3 reads CASRGGTSHGYTF. For the CDR3, the DNA is TGTGCCAGCAGGGGAGGGACGTCTCATGGCTACACCTTC.

This sequence joins TRBV29-1 and TRBJ2-7; TRBD2 might be the D (6 bases). Trimming took 5 bases from V and 2 from J, leaving 10 bases between them. The CDR3 extends over 12 amino acids. Germline CDR1 and CDR2: SQVTM and ANQGSEA. The CDR3: CSVRDLAYEQYF. CDR3 bases: TGCAGCGTTCGGGACTTAGCCTACGAGCAGTACTTC.

The chain employs TRBV29-1 and TRBJ2-7, with D perhaps matching TRBD2 (5 bases). Germline CDR1 SQVTM, CDR2 ANQGSEA. The CDR3 runs 17 residues. V was pared by 0 bases and J by 0 bases, with 18 bases between. The CDR3 is CSVEDRAQEADSYEQYF. CDR3 nucleotides: TGCAGCGTTGAAGATCGGGCCCAGGAAGCGGACTCCTACGAGCAGTACTTC.

The gene calls are TRBV7-9 and TRBJ1-5; D is perhaps TRBD1 (6 bases). The germline V gene encodes CDR1 SEHNR and CDR2 FQNEAQ (reference sequence). V was clipped by 5 bases and J by 3 bases, with 8 bases between them. This CDR3 has 13 amino acids. CDR3 sequence (DNA): TGTGCCAGCAGCGGACAGAACAATCAGCCCCAGCATTTT. This codes for CASSGQNNQPQHF.

This chain joins TRBV30 and TRBJ1-1; D remains unclear. The germline CDR1 and CDR2 sequences are GTSNPN and SVGIG (reference sequence). This CDR3 contains 14 residues. Between the trimmed V and J ends, which lost 2 bases and 4 bases, there was a span of 14 bases. The CDR3 loop reads CAWSSVGVSTEAFF. In nucleotides, the CDR3 is TGTGCCTGGAGTAGTGTTGGTGTCAGCACTGAAGCTTTCTTT.

The rearrangement joins TRBV7-3 to TRBJ2-3, with 9 bases that match TRBD2. Unmatched junction bases numbered 17, after V lost 5 bases and J lost 5 bases. The CDR3 length is 18 residues. CDR1 SGHTA and CDR2 FQGTGA come from the germline V gene. CDR3 residues: CASSGPSAGGPDQDTQYF. For the CDR3, the DNA is TGTGCCAGCAGCGGCCCTTCCGCGGGAGGGCCGGATCAAGATACGCAGTATTTT.